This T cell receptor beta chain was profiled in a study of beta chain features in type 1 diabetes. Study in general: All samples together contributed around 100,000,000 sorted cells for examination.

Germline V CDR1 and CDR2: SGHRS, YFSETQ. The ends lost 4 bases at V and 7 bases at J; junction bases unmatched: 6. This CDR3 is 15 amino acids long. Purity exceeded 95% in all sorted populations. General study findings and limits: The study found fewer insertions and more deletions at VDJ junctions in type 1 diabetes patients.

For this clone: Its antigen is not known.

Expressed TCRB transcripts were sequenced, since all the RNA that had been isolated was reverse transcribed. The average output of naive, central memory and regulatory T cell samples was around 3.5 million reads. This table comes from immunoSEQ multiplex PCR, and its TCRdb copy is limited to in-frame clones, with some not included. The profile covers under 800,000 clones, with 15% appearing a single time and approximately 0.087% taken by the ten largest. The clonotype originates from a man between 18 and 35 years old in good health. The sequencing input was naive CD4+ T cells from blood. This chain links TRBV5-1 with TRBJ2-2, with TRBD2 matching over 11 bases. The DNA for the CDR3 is TGCGCCAGCAGCAGACTAGCGGGAAGTGACGGGGAGCTGTTTTTT. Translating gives CASSRLAGSDGELFF. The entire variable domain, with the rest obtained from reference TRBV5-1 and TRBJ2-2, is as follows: KAGVTQTPRYLIKTRGQQVTLSCSPISGHRSVSWYQQTPGQGLQFLFEYFSETQRNKGNFPGRFSGRQFSNSRSEMNVSTLELGDSALYLCASSRLAGSDGELFFGEGSRLTVL.